This record covers a single T cell receptor (beta chain). The antigen remains undetermined. This entry is derived from a study of cytomegalovirus exposure and HLA in healthy donors. Study observations and caveats: Most TCR sequences proved rare, with some public TCRs found in many donors. The classifier was said to identify cytomegalovirus status with high specificity and sensitivity. Subsequent analysis of the 120 or so validation repertoires found a tendency for first-cohort TCR clusters to co-occur.

Germline V gives CDR1 MNHNY, CDR2 SVGAGI (reference sequence). V was shortened by 2 bases and J by 2 bases, with 16 bases between the two germline ends. This CDR3 has 16 residues. Data came from immunoSEQ multiplex PCR; TCRdb stores just in-frame clones and leaves some out. Among 100,000 to 150,000 clones listed, about nine tenths were seen once. The rearrangement links TRBV6-6 to TRBJ2-7, with D possibly being TRBD2 (6 bases). Sequencing used PBMCs. This receptor was identified in a young man in good health and CMV-seronegative. The CDR3 nucleotides read TGTGCCAGCAGTTACCCCGTCGGCGGGACCCCCTACGAGCAGTACTTC. It translates to CASSYPVGGTPYEQYF.